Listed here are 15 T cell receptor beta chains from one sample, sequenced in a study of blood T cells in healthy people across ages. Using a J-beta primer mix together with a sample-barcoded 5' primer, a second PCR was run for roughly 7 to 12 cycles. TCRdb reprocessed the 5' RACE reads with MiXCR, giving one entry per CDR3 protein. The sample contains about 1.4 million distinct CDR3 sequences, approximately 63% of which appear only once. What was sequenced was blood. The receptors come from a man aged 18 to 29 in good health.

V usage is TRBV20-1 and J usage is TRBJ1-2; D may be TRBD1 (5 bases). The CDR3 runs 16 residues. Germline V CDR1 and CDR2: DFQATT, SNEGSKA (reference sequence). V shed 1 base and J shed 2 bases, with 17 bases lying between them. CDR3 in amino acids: CSARVGTLTENYGYTF. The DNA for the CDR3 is TGCAGTGCTAGAGTCGGCACCCTGACAGAAAACTATGGCTACACCTTC.

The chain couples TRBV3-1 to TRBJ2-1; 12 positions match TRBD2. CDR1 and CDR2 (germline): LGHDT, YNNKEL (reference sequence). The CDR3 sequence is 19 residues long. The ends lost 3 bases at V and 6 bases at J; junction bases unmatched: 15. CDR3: CASSHIKTSGGRYGNEQFF. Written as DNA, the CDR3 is TGTGCCAGCAGCCACATAAAGACTAGCGGGGGACGTTATGGCAATGAGCAGTTCTTC.

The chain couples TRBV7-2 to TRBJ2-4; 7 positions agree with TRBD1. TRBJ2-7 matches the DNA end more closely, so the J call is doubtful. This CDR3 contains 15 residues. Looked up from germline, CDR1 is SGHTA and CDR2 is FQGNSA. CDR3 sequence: CASSEGQSSLYEQYF. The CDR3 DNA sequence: TGTGCCAGCAGCGAGGGACAGTCCTCATTATACGAGCAGTACTTC.

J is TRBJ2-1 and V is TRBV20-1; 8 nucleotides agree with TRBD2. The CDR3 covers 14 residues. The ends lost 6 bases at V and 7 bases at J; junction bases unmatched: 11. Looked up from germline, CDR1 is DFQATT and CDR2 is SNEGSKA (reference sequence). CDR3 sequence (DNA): TGCAGTGCATTATTCGGGAGGGAAGTAAATGAGCAGTTCTTC. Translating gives CSALFGREVNEQFF.

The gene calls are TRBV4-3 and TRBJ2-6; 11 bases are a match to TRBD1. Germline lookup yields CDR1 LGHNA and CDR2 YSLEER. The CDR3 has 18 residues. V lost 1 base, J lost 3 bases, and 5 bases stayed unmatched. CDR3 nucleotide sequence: TGCGCCAGCAGCCAAGCGGGGACAGGGGGTGGTGGGGCCAACGTCCTGACTTTC. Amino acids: CASSQAGTGGGGANVLTF.

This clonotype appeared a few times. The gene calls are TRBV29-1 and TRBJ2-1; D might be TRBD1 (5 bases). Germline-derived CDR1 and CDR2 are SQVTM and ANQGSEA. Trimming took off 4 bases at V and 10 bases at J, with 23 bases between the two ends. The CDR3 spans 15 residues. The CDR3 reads CSVAPGRVKGGEQFF. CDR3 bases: TGCAGCGTTGCCCCCGGCAGGGTCAAGGGTGGGGAGCAGTTCTTC.

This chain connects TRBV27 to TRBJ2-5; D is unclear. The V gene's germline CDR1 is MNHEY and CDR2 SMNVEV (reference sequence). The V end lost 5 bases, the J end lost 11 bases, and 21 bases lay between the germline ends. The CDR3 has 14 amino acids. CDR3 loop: CASSPIGRYNEQYF. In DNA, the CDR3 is TGTGCCAGCAGTCCTATTGGGCGGTACAATGAGCAGTACTTC.

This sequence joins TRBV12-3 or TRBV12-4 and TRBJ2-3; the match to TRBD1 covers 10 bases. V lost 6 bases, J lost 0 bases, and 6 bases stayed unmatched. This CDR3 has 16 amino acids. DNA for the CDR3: TGTGCCAGCAGAGCCCCGGACAGGGGGAGCACAGATACGCAGTATTTT. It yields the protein CASRAPDRGSTDTQYF.

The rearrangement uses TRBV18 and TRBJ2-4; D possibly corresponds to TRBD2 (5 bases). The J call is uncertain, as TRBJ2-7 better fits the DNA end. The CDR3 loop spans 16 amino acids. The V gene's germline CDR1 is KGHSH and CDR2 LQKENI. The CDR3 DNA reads TGTGCCAGCTCACCGGATGAGGGCTGGGGTTTCTACGAGCAGTACTTC. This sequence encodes CASSPDEGWGFYEQYF.

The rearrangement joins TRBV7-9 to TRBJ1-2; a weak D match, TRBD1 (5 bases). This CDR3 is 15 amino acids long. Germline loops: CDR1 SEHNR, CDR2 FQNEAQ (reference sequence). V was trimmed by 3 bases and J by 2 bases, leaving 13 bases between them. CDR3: CASSFGGTRNYGYTF. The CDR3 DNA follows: TGTGCCAGCAGCTTCGGGGGGACGAGAAACTATGGCTACACCTTC. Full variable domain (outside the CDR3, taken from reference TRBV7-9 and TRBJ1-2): DTGVSQNPRHKITKRGQNVTFRCDPISEHNRLYWYRQTLGQGPEFLTYFQNEAQLEKSRLLSDRFSAERPKGSFSTLEIQRTEQGDSAMYLCASSFGGTRNYGYTFGSGTRLTVV.

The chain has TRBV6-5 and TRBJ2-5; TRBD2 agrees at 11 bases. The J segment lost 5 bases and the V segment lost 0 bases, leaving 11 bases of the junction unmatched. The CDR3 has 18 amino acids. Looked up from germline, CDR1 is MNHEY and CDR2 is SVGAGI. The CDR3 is CASSYSGSGRVLRETQYF. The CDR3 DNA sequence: TGTGCCAGCAGTTACTCGGGTAGCGGGAGGGTATTGCGGGAGACCCAGTACTTC.

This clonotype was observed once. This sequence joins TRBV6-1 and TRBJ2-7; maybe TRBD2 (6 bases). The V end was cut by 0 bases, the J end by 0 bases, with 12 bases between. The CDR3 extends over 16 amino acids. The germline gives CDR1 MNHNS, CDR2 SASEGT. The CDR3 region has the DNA TGTGCCAGCAGTGAAGCGCTTAGCGGTCGCTCCTACGAGCAGTACTTC. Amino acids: CASSEALSGRSYEQYF.

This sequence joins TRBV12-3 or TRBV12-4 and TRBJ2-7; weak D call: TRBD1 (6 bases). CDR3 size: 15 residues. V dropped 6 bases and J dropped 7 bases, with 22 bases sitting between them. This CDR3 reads CASSLRGNTGMEQYF. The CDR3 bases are TGTGCCAGCAGCCTAAGGGGAAACACAGGGATGGAGCAGTACTTC.

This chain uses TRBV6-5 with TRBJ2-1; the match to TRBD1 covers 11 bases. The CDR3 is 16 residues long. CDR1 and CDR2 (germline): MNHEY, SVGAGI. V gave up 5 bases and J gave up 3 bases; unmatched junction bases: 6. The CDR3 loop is CASSPRTGGNYNEQFF. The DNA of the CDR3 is TGTGCCAGCAGTCCCCGGACAGGGGGCAACTACAATGAGCAGTTCTTC.

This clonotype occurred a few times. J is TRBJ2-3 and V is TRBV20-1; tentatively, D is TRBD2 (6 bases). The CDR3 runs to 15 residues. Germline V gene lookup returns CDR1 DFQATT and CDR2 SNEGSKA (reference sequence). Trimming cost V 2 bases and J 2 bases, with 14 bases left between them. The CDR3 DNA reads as TGCAGTGCTAGATTTAGCGGAATTTACACAGATACGCAGTATTTT. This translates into CSARFSGIYTDTQYF.